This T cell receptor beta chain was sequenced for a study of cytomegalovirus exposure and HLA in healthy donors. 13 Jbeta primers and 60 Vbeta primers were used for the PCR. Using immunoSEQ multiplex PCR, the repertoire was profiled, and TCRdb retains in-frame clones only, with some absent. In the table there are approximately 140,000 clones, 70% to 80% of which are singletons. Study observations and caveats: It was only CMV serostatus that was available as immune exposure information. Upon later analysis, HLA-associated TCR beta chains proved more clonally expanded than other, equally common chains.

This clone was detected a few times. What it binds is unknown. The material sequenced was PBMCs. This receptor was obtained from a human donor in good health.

The CDR3 loop is CASSSQGSNEKLFF. Here the CDR3 DNA reads TGTGCCAGCAGCTCACAGGGATCTAATGAAAAACTGTTTTTT. The rearrangement joins TRBV5-4 to TRBJ1-4; a weak D match, TRBD1 (6 bases). Germline V CDR1 and CDR2: SGHNT, YYREEE (reference sequence). This CDR3 has 14 residues. Between the trimmed V and J ends, which lost 3 bases and 3 bases, there was a span of 9 bases.